The next 21 T cell receptor beta chains were all read from a single sample in a study of blood T cell repertoires in COVID-19. The protocol was immunoSEQ multiplex PCR, while the TCRdb copy is restricted to in-frame clones and leaves out a portion. This table has roughly 250,000 clones, 88% appearing once. Material: PBMCs or T cells enriched from blood (not recorded which). These receptors all come from a woman aged 40 to 55 who had been exposed to COVID-19.

The chain combines TRBV12-3 or TRBV12-4 with TRBJ1-3; D call uncertain. This CDR3 spans 12 amino acids. The ends were cut back, 10 bases at V and 7 bases at J, with 14 bases in the middle. The CDR3 region is CATPIHGNTIYF. The CDR3 DNA follows: TGTGCCACCCCTATACACGGGAACACCATATATTTT.

This chain links TRBV7-2 with TRBJ1-2; D might be TRBD1 (5 bases). Trimming left V 4 bases short and J 3 bases short, with 15 bases between. The CDR3 length is 15 residues. The V gene's germline CDR1 is SGHTA and CDR2 FQGNSA. CDR3 sequence: CASSSAMGQDYGYTF. The CDR3 DNA reads as TGTGCCAGCAGCTCCGCAATGGGGCAGGACTATGGCTACACCTTC.

The rearrangement uses TRBV11-3 and TRBJ2-6; weak D call: TRBD1 (5 bases). The germline V gene encodes CDR1 SGHNT and CDR2 YENEEA. The germline V and J ends were trimmed by 2 bases and 1 base, with 9 bases remaining between them. This CDR3 comprises 16 residues. The CDR3 loop reads CASSLRGGSGANVLTF. The CDR3 DNA reads as TGTGCCAGCAGCTTAAGGGGTGGGTCTGGGGCCAACGTCCTGACTTTC.

The chain recombines TRBV6-2 or TRBV6-3 with TRBJ1-2; D not certain. The CDR3 consists of 13 residues. V was cut by 5 bases and J by 4 bases, with 11 bases left in between. Germline V CDR1 and CDR2: MNHEY, SVGEGT. CDR3 in DNA: TGTGCCAGCAGTAACCCGGGATTCTATGGCTACACCTTC. Amino acid sequence: CASSNPGFYGYTF.

This clone has only one observation. V and J are TRBV7-9 and TRBJ1-1, with unresolved D. Per the germline V gene, CDR1 is SEHNR and CDR2 is FQNEAQ (reference sequence). V lost 5 bases to trimming and J lost 3 bases, with 10 bases between them. The CDR3 is 13 amino acids. In nucleotides, the CDR3 is TGTGCCAGCAGCCCCCAGGCGCACACTGAAGCTTTCTTT. It translates to CASSPQAHTEAFF.

V and J are TRBV11-1 and TRBJ1-1, with no clear D. The CDR3 is made up of 16 amino acids. The germline V gene has CDR1 SGHAT and CDR2 FQDESV (reference sequence). The V end lost 5 bases, the J end lost 0 bases, and 16 bases lay between the germline ends. The CDR3 protein is CASSPAEALMNTEAFF. CDR3 coding DNA: TGTGCCAGCAGCCCTGCGGAGGCGCTTATGAACACTGAAGCTTTCTTT.

The chain carries TRBV7-2 and TRBJ2-7; no firm D call. The germline V and J ends were trimmed by 1 base and 0 bases, with 7 bases remaining between them. Germline CDR1 is SGHTA and CDR2 is FQGNSA. The CDR3 is 14 amino acids. The CDR3 DNA reads as TGTGCCAGCAGCTTAGTGGGCTCCTCCTACGAGCAGTACTTC. Its protein is CASSLVGSSYEQYF.

The V gene is TRBV3-1 (or the pseudogene TRBV3-2), the J gene TRBJ2-1; the match to TRBD2 covers 10 bases. V gave up 4 bases and J gave up 5 bases; unmatched junction bases: 8. The CDR3 length is 16 residues. The V gene's germline CDR1 is LGHDT and CDR2 YNNKEL (reference sequence). The CDR3 loop is CASSPRSGGANNEQFF. CDR3 in DNA: TGTGCCAGCAGCCCCAGAAGCGGGGGGGCCAACAATGAGCAGTTCTTC.

The CDR3 DNA follows: TGTGCCAGCAGCCTCACAGGGATGGATTCACCCCTCCACTTT. Translating it yields CASSLTGMDSPLHF. This chain connects TRBV5-5 to TRBJ1-6; tentative D call: TRBD1 (6 bases). CDR3 length: 14 residues. The germline V gene encodes CDR1 SGHKS and CDR2 YYEKEE (reference sequence). Trimming took off 4 bases at V and 8 bases at J, with 13 bases between the two ends.

J is TRBJ1-2 and V is TRBV7-8; D not resolved. V was shortened by 5 bases and J by 6 bases, with 19 bases between the two germline ends. Germline-derived CDR1 and CDR2 are SGHVS and FQNEAQ. The CDR3 has 15 residues. The CDR3 nucleotides are TGTGCCAGCAGCATCCCCTTCTCAACTCGGGATGGCTACACCTTC. Translating gives CASSIPFSTRDGYTF.

The chain links TRBV30 to TRBJ2-3, with 8 nucleotides matching TRBD1. Looked up from germline, CDR1 is GTSNPN and CDR2 is SVGIG (reference sequence). The CDR3 totals 16 residues. V shed 3 bases and J 6 bases; nucleotides not matched to a gene: 14. CDR3 amino acids: CAWREPGTGGRDTQYF. The CDR3 DNA sequence: TGTGCCTGGAGAGAACCAGGGACAGGAGGACGGGATACGCAGTATTTT.

This chain joins TRBV6-4 and TRBJ1-2, with D uncertain. The CDR3 contains 13 residues. The V end lost 2 bases, the J end lost 10 bases, and 14 bases lay between the germline ends. Germline V gives CDR1 MRHNA, CDR2 SNTAGT. CDR3 sequence reads: CASSDGQVPVYTF. The CDR3 bases are TGTGCCAGCAGTGACGGCCAGGTGCCGGTCTACACCTTC.

This clone has just a few counts. The chain is built from TRBV27 and TRBJ2-3; D is possibly TRBD2 (6 bases). Germline CDR1 and CDR2: MNHEY and SMNVEV (reference sequence). This CDR3 is 18 amino acids long. V lost 8 bases and J lost 0, with 24 bases in between. Written as DNA, the CDR3 is TGTGCCAGCGTTTTTGACTCAGGCGGGGCCAATAGCACAGATACGCAGTATTTT. Protein product: CASVFDSGGANSTDTQYF.

This chain links TRBV3-1 (or the pseudogene TRBV3-2) with TRBJ2-7; no clear D gene. This CDR3 contains 15 residues. Germline-derived CDR1 and CDR2 are LGHDT and YNNKEL (reference sequence). V lost 0 bases and J lost 3, with 12 bases in between. The CDR3 DNA reads TGTGCCAGCAGCCAAGATAACCGACTCTACTACGAGCAGTACTTC. As protein: CASSQDNRLYYEQYF.

This clone has only a few counts. This chain joins TRBV4-1 and TRBJ2-2; weak D call: TRBD2 (5 bases). Germline-derived CDR1 and CDR2 are MGHRA and YSYEKL. The CDR3 length is 17 residues. Trimming removed 4 bases at V and 6 bases at J, with 21 bases between. CDR3 in amino acids: CASSPIGRQGGAGELFF. The CDR3 DNA reads TGCGCCAGCAGCCCCATTGGTAGGCAAGGAGGTGCCGGGGAGCTGTTTTTT.

The J gene is TRBJ2-7, the V gene TRBV5-4; 8 nucleotides line up with TRBD1. Trimming removed 4 bases from V and 0 bases from J; junction bases left unmatched: 9. Germline V gene sequence: CDR1 SGHNT, CDR2 YYREEE (reference sequence). The CDR3 length is 16 residues. CDR3 amino acids: CASSDPGGLSSYEQYF. In DNA form, the CDR3 reads TGTGCCAGCAGCGACCCAGGGGGCCTTAGCTCCTACGAGCAGTACTTC.

Regarding this clone: Relative to the germline gene, one junction end is altered; a read error may explain this. This chain connects TRBV5-1 to TRBJ1-1, with TRBD1 matching over 9 bases. CDR1 SGHRS and CDR2 YFSETQ come from the germline V gene. CDR3 length: 14 residues. CDR3 sequence: CASSRWDRATEAFF. The CDR3 DNA follows: TGTGCCAGCAGCAGATGGGACAGGGCAACTGAAGCTTTCTTT.

On this clone: An end of the junction differs from the germline gene, which may be a read error. Other DNA sequences in the same sample also yield this CDR3. The chain has TRBV5-1 and TRBJ1-1; TRBD1 matches at 8 bases. This CDR3 is 14 amino acids long. Germline values: CDR1 SGHRS, CDR2 YFSETQ. CDR3 loop: CASSLTGVNTEAFF. The CDR3 bases are TGTGCCAGCAGCCTGACAGGGGTTAACACTGAAGCTTTCTTT.

This chain links TRBV29-1 with TRBJ2-3; the match to TRBD2 covers 11 bases. The CDR3 spans 13 residues. CDR1 is SQVTM and CDR2 is ANQGSEA in the germline V gene. V gave up 7 bases and J gave up 0 bases; unmatched junction bases: 0. CDR3 nucleotides: TGCAGCGGACTAGCGGGAAGCACAGATACGCAGTATTTT. Translating it yields CSGLAGSTDTQYF.

The chain uses TRBV12-3 or TRBV12-4 and TRBJ2-7; TRBD1 might be the D (8 bases). This CDR3 contains 13 residues. The V end was cut by 6 bases, the J end by 5 bases, with 14 bases between. The CDR3, as DNA: TGTGCCAGCAGCCGCACAGGGGGGGACGAGCAGTACGTC. This gives the protein CASSRTGGDEQYV.

The chain is built from TRBV6-2 or TRBV6-3 and TRBJ2-7; 9 nucleotides line up with TRBD1. Germline V CDR1 and CDR2: MNHEY, SVGEGT. The CDR3 covers 15 residues. Unmatched junction bases numbered 8, after V lost 2 bases and J lost 6 bases. CDR3 loop: CASSYHGTGMREQYF. The DNA of the CDR3 is TGTGCCAGCAGTTACCACGGGACAGGGATGCGCGAGCAGTACTTC.